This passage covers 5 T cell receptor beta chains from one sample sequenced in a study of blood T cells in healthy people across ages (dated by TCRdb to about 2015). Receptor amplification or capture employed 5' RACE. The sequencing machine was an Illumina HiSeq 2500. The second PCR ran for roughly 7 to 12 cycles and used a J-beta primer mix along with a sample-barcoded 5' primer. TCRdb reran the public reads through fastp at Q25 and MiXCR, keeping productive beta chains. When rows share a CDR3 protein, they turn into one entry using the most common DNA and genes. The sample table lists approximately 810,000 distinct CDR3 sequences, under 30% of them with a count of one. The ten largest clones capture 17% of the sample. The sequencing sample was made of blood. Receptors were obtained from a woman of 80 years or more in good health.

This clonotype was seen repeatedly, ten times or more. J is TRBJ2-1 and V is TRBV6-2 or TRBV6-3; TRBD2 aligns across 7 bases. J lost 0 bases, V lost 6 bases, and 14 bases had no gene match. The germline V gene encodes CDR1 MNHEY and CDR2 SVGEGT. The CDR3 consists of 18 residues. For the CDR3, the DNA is TGTGCCAGCAGCTCCCCATATAACGGGGGGAGCTCCTACAATGAGCAGTTCTTC. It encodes CASSSPYNGGSSYNEQFF.

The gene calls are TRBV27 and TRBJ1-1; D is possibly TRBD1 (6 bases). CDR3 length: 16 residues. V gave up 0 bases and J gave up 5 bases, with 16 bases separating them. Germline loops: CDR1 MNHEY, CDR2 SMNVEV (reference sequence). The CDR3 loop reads CASSLSGEQGWTEAFF. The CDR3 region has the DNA TGTGCCAGCAGTTTATCGGGTGAACAGGGTTGGACTGAAGCTTTCTTT.

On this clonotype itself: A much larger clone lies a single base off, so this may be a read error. The CDR3 region is CASSLFPGIGNEQYF. The CDR3 bases are TGTGCCAGCAGCTTGTTTCCAGGGATAGGCAACGAGCAGTACTTC. V gene TRBV5-4 combines with J gene TRBJ2-5; TRBD1 is a possible D gene (5 bases). The end of the DNA aligns better with TRBJ2-7, so the J call may be wrong. From germline, CDR1 is SGHNT and CDR2 YYREEE (reference sequence). The CDR3 is 15 amino acids.

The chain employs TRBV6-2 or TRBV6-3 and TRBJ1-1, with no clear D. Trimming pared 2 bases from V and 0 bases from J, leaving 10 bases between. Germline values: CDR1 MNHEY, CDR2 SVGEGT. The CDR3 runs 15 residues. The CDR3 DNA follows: TGTGCCAGCAGTTACCGACGTTCCATGAACACTGAAGCTTTCTTT. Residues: CASSYRRSMNTEAFF.

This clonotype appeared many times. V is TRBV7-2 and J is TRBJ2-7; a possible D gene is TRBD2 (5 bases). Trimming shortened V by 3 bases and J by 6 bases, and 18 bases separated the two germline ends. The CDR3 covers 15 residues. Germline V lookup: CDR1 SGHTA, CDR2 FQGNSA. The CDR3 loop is CASSLTIGGVSEQYF. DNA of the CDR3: TGTGCCAGCAGCTTGACTATCGGTGGGGTGAGCGAGCAGTACTTC.